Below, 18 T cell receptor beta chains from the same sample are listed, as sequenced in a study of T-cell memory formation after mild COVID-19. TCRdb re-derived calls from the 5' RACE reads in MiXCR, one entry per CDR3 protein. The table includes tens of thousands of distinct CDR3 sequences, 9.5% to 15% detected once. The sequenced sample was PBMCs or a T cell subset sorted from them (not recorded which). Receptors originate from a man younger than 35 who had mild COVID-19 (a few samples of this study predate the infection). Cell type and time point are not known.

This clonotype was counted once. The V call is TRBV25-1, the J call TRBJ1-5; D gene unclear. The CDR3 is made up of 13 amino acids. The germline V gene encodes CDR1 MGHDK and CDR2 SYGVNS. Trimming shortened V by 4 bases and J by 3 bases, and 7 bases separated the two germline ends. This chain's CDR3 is CASSAAANQPQHF. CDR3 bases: TGTGCCAGCAGTGCGGCAGCCAATCAGCCCCAGCATTTT.

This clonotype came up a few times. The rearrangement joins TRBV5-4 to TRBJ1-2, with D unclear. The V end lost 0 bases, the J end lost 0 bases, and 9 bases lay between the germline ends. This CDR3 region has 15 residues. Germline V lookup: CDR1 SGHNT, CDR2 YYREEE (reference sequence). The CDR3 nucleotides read TGTGCCAGCAGCTTGGGCCGGGCTGCTAACTATGGCTACACCTTC. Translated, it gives CASSLGRAANYGYTF.

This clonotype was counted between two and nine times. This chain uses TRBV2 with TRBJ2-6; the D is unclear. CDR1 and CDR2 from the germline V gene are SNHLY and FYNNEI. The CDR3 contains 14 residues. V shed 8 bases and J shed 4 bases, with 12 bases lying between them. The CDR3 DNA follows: TGTGCCAGCCTAAGGACCCCCGGGGCCAACGTCCTGACTTTC. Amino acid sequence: CASLRTPGANVLTF.

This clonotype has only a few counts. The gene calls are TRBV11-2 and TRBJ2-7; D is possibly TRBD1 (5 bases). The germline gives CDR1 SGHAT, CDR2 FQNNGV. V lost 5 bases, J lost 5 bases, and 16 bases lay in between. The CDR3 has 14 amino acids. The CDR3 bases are TGTGCCAGCAGCCCTGGGGCGGAGCGTCACGAGCAGTACTTC. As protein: CASSPGAERHEQYF.

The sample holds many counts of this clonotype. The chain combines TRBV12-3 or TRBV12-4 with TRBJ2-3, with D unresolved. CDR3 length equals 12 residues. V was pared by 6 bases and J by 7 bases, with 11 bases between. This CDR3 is CASRDGSYTQYF. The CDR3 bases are TGTGCCAGCAGGGACGGAAGCTATACGCAGTATTTT.

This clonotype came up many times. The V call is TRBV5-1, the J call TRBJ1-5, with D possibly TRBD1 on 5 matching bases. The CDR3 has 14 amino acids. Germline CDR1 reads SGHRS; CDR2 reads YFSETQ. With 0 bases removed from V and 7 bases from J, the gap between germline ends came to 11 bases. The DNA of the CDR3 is TGCGCCAGCAGCTTGGATCAGGGAGGCCAGCCCCAGCATTTT. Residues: CASSLDQGGQPQHF.

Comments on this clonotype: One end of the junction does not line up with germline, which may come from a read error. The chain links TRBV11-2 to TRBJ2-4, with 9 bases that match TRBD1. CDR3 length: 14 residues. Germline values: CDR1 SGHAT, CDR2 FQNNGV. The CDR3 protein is CASSQWGLDRGNHF. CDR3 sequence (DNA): TGTGCCAGCAGCCAATGGGGTTTGGACAGGGGAAATCACTTC. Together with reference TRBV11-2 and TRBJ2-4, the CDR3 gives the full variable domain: EAGVAQSPRYKIIEKRQSVAFWCNPISGHATLYWYQQILGQGPKLLIQFQNNGVVDDSQLPKDRFSAERLKGVDSTLKIQPAKLEDSAVYLCASSQWGLDRGNHFGAGTRLSVL.

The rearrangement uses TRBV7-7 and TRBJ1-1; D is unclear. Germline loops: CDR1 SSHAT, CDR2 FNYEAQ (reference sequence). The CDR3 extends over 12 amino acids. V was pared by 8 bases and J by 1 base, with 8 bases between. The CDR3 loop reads CASPKGNTEAFF. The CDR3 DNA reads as TGTGCCAGCCCGAAGGGGAACACTGAAGCTTTCTTT.

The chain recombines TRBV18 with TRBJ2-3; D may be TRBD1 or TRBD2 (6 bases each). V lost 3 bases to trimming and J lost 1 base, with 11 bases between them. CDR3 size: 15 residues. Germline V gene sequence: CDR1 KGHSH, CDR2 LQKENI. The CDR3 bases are TGTGCCAGCTCACCCGGGGGCTACGGCACAGATACGCAGTATTTT. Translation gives CASSPGGYGTDTQYF.

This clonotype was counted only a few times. The CDR3 DNA reads as TGCAGTGCTAGTCGAATTCCCCGGGGGGGACTCGCGACCCAGTACTTC. Protein sequence: CSASRIPRGGLATQYF. This chain uses TRBV20-1 with TRBJ2-5; 8 bases align to TRBD2. The V gene end was trimmed by 3 bases and the J gene end by 7 bases; junction bases not matched to a gene: 16. Germline V gene sequence: CDR1 DFQATT, CDR2 SNEGSKA (reference sequence). The CDR3 runs to 16 residues.

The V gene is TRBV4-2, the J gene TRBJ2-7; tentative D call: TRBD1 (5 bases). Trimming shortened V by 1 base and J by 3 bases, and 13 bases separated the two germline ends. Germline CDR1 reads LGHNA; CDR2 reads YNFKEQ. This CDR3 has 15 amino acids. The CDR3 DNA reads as TGTGCCAGCAGCCAAGGGTCCCAGGGAAACTACGAGCAGTACTTC. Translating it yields CASSQGSQGNYEQYF.

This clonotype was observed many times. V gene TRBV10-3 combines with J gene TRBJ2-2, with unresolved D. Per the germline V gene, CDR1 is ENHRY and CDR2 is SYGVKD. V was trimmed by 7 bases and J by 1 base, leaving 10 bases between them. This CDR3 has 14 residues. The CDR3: CAINGAENTGELFF. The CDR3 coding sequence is TGTGCCATCAATGGCGCCGAGAACACCGGGGAGCTGTTTTTT.

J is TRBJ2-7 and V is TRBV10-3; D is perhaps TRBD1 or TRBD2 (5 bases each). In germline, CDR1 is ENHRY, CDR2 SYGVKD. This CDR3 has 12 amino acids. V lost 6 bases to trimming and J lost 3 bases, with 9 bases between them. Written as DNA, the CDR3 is TGTGCCATCAGCCGGGACGGCTACGAGCAGTACTTC. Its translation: CAISRDGYEQYF.

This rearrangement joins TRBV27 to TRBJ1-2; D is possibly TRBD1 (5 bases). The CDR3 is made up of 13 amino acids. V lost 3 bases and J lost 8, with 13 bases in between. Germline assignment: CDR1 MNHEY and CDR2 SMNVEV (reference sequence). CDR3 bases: TGTGCCAGCAGTTTGAGAGGGGCGCAAGGCTACACCTTC. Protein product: CASSLRGAQGYTF.

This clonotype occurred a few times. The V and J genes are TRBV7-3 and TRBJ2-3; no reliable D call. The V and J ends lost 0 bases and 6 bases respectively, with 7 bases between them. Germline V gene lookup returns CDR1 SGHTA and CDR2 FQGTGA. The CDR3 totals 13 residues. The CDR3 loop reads CASSLTRRDTQYF. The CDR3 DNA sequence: TGTGCCAGCAGCTTAACCCGTAGGGATACGCAGTATTTT.

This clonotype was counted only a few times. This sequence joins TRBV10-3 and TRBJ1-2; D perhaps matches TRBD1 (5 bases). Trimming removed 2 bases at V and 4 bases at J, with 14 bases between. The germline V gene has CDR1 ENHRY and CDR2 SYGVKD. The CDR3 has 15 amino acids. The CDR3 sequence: CAISEQGSMGYGYTF. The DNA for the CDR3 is TGTGCCATCAGTGAGCAGGGAAGTATGGGCTATGGCTACACCTTC.

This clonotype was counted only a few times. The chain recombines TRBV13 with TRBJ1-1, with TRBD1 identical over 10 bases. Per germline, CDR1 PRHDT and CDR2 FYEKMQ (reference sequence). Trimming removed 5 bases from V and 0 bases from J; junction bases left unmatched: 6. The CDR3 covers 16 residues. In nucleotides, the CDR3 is TGTGCCAGCAGCCGGAGGACAGGGGGATTGAACACTGAAGCTTTCTTT. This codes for CASSRRTGGLNTEAFF.

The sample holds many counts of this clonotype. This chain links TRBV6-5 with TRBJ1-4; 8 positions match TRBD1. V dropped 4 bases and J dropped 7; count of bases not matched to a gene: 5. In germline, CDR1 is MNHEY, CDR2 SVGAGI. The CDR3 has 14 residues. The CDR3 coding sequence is TGTGCCAGCAGTTTTTCCGGGACAGGTGAAAAACTGTTTTTT. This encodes CASSFSGTGEKLFF.